The T cell receptor (beta chain) described here comes from a study of blood T cell repertoires in COVID-19. Study summary: Acute-phase and convalescent COVID-19 samples originated in the United States, Italy and Spain. T cells, B-cell-depleted T cells, or PBMCs supplied cDNA or gDNA.

This CDR3 is 13 amino acids long. The ends were cut back, 0 bases at V and 4 bases at J, with 7 bases in the middle. The germline gives CDR1 SGHDT, CDR2 YYEEEE. In the source study's methods: Scientists estimated how many nucleated cells there were by amplifying reference gene primers. Clones were sequenced by immunoSEQ multiplex PCR, and TCRdb holds only the in-frame ones, with some missing. V and J calls plus clone size are reproduced from that table; the DNA served to infer D and trimming. The sample carries about 83,000 clones, over 85% recorded once. The sequencing sample was made of peripheral blood. The chain carries TRBV5-6 and TRBJ1-2, with unresolved D. The TCR originated in a woman over 75 with active or convalescent COVID-19. CDR3 nucleotide sequence: TGTGCCAGCAGCTTGGGTTCAGGCTATGGCTACACCTTC. Protein sequence: CASSLGSGYGYTF.